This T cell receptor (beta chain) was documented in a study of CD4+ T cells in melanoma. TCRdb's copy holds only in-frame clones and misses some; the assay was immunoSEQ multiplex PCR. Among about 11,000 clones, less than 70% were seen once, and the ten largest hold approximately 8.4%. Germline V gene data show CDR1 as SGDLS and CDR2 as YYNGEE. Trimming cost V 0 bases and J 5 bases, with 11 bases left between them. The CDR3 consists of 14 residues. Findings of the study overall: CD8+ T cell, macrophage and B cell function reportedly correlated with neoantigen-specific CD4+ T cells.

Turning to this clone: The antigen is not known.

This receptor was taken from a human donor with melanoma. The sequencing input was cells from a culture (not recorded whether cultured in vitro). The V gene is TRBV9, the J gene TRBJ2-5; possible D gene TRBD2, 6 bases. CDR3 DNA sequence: TGTGCCAGCAGCGTAGGAGGAGGGGACGAGACCCAGTACTTC. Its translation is CASSVGGGDETQYF.